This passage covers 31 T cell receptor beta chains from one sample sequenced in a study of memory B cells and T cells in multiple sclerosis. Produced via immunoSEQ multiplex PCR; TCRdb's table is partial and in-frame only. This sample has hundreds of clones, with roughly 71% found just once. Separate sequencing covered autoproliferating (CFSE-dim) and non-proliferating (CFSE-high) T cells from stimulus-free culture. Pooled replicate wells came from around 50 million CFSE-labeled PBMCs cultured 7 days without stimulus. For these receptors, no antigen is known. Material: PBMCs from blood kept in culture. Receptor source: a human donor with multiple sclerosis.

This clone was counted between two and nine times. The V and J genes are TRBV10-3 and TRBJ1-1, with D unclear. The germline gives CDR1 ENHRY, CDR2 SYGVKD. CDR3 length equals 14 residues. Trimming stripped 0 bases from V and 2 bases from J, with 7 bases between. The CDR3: CAISESQINTEAFF. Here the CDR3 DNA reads TGTGCCATCAGTGAGTCACAGATTAACACTGAAGCTTTCTTT.

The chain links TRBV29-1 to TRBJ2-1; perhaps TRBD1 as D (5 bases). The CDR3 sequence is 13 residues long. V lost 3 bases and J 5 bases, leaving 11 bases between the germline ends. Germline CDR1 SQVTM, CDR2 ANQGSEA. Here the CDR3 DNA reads TGCAGCGTTGAGGTCAGGGTGGACAATGAGCAGTTCTTC. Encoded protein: CSVEVRVDNEQFF.

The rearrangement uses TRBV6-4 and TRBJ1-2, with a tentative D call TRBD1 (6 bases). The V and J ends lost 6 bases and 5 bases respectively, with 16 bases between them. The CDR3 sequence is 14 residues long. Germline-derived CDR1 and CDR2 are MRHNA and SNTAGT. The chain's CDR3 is CASSSGTNAYGYTF. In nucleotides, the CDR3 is TGTGCCAGCAGCTCTGGGACAAACGCTTATGGCTACACCTTC.

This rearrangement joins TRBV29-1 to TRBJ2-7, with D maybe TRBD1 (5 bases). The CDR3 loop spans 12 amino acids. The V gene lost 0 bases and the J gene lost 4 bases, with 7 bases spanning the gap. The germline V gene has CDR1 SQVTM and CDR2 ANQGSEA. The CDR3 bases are TGCAGCGTTGAAGACAGGGCGTACGAGCAGTACTTC. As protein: CSVEDRAYEQYF.

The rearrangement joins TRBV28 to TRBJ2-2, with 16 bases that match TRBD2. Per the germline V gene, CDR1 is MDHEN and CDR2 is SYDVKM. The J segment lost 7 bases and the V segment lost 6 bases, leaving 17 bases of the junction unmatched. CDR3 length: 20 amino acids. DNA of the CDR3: TGTGCCAGCAGCTCACACCTGCTAGGGACTAGCGGGAGGGAGGACGGGGAGCTGTTTTTT. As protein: CASSSHLLGTSGREDGELFF.

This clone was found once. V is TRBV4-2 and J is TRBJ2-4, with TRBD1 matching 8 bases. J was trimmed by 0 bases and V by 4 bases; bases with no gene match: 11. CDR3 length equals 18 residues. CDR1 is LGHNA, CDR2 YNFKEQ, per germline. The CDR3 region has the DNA TGTGCCAGCAGCCGCCGGGACAGGTCCAAATTAGCCAAAAACATTCAGTACTTC. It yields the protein CASSRRDRSKLAKNIQYF.

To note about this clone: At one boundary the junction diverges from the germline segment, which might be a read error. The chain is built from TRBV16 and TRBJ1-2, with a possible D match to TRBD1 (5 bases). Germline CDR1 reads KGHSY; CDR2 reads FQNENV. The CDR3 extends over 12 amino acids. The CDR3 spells CASSQLQAGGNF. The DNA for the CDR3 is TGTGCCAGCAGCCAACTACAGGCGGGTGGAAACTTC.

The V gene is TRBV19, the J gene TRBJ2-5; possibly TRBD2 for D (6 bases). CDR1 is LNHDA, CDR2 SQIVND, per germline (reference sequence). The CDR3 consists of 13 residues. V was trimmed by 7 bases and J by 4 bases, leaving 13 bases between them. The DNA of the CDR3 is TGTGCCAGTACCCCTCTGGGGGGAGAGACCCAGTACTTC. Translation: CASTPLGGETQYF.

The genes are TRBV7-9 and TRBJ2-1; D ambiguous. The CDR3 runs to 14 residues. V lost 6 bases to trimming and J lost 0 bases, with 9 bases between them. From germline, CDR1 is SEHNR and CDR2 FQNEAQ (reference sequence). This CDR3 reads CASSSLSSYNEQFF. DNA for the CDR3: TGTGCCAGCAGTTCACTTAGCTCCTACAATGAGCAGTTCTTC.

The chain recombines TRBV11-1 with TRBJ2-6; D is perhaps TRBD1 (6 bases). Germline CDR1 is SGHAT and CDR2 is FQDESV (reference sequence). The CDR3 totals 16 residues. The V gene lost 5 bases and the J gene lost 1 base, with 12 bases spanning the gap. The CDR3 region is CASSLTGLSGANVLTF. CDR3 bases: TGTGCCAGCAGCCTTACAGGGTTATCTGGGGCCAACGTCCTGACTTTC.

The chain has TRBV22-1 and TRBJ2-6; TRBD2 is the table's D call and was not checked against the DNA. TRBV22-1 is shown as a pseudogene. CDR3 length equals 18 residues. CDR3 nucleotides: TGTCCTGGGAGCTCCAATGGAAAGCGAACAAGTCGGGCCAACGTCCTGACTTTC. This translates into CPGSSNGKRTSRANVLTF.

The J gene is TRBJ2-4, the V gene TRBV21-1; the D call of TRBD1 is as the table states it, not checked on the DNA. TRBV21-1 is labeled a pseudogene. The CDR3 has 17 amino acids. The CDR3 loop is CASRILMLQQRKNIQYF. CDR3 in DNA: TGTGCCAGCAGAATTCTTATGCTACAGCAAAGAAAAAACATTCAGTACTTC.

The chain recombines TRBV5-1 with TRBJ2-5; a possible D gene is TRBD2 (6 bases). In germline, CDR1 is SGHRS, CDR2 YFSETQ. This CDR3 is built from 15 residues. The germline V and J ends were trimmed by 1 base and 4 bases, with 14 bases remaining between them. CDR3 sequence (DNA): TGCGCCAGCAGCTTGCGGGGGATGGGCGGAGAGACCCAGTACTTC. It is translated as CASSLRGMGGETQYF.

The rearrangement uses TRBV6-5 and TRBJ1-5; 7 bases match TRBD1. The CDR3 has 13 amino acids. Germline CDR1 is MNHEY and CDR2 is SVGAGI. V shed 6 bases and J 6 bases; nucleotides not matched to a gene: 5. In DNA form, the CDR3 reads TGTGCCAGCAGCCAACAGGGGACTCAGCCCCAGCATTTT. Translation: CASSQQGTQPQHF.

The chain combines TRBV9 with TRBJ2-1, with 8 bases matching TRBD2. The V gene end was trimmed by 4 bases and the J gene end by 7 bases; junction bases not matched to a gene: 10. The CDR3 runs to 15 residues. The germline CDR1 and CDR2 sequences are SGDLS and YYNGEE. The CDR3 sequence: CASSPRSAGENEQFF. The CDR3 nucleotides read TGTGCCAGCAGCCCTCGTTCAGCGGGGGAAAATGAGCAGTTCTTC.

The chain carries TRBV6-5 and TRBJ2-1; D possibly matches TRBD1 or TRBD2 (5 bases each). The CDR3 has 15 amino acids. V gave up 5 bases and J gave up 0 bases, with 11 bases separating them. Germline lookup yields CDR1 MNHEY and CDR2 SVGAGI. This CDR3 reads CASSRDPSSYNEQFF. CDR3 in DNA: TGTGCCAGCAGTCGGGACCCTAGCTCCTACAATGAGCAGTTCTTC.

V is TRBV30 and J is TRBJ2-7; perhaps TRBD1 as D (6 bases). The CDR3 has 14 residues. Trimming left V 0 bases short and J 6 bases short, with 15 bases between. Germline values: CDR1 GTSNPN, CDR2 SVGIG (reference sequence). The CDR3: CAWSVNLQGSEQYF. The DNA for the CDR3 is TGTGCCTGGAGTGTTAACCTTCAGGGGTCCGAGCAGTACTTC.

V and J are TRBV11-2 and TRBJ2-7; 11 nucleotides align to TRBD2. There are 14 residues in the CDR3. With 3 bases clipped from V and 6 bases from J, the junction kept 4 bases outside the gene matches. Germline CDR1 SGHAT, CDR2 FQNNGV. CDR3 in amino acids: CASSLDGTSGEQYF. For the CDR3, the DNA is TGTGCCAGCAGCTTGGATGGGACTAGCGGCGAGCAGTACTTC.

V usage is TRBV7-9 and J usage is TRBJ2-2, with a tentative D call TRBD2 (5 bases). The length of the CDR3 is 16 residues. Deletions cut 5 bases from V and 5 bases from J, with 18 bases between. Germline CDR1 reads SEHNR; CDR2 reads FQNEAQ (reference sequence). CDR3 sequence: CASSPLTERRTGELFF. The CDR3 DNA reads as TGTGCCAGCAGCCCACTAACAGAGCGGAGAACCGGGGAGCTGTTTTTT.

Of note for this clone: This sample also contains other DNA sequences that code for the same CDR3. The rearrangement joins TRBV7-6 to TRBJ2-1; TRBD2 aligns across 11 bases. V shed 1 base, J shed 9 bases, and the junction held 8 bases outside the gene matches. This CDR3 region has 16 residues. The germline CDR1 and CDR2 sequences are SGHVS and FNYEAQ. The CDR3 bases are TGTGCCAGCAGCTTAGGGGGCCTAGCGGGGGGACGTGAGCAGTTCTTC. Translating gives CASSLGGLAGGREQFF. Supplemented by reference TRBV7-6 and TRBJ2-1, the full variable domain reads GAGVSQSPRYKVTKRGQDVALRCDPISGHVSLYWYRQALGQGPEFLTYFNYEAQQDKSGLPNDRFSAERPEGSISTLTIQRTEQRDSAMYRCASSLGGLAGGREQFFGPGTRLTVL.

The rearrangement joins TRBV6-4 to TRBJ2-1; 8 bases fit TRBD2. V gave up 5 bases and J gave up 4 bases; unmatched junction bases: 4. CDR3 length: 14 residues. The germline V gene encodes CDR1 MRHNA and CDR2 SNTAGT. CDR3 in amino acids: CASSPGLEYNEQFF. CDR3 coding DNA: TGTGCCAGCAGTCCGGGACTAGAATACAATGAGCAGTTCTTC.

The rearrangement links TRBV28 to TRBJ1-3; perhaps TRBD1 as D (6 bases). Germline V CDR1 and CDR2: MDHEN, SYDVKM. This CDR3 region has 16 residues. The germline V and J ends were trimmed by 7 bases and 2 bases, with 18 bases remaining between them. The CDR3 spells CASTQAGGSTGNTIYF. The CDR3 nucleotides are TGTGCCAGCACCCAGGCTGGGGGCAGTACTGGAAACACCATATATTTT.

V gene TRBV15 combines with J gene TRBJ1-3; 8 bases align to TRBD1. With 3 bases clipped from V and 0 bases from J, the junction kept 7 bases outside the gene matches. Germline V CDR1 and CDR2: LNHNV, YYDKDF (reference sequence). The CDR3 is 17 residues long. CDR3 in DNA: TGTGCCACCAGCAGGGGGGACAGGCAAATCTCTGGAAACACCATATATTTT. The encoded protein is CATSRGDRQISGNTIYF. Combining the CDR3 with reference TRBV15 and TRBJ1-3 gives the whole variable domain DAMVIQNPRYQVTQFGKPVTLSCSQTLNHNVMYWYQQKSSQAPKLLFHYYDKDFNNEADTPDNFQSRRPNTSFCFLDIRSPGLGDTAMYLCATSRGDRQISGNTIYFGEGSWLTVV.

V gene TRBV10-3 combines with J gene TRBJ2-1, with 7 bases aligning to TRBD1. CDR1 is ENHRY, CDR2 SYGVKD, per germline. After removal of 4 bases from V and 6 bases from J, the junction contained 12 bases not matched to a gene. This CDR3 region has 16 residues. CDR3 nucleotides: TGTGCCATCAGTGGGCACCGACAGGGAATCGTCAATGAGCAGTTCTTC. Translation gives CAISGHRQGIVNEQFF.

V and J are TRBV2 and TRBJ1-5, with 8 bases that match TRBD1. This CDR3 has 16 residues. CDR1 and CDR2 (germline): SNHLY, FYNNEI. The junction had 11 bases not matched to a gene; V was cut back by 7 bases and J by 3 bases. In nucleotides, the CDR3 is TGTGCCAGCAAAGGGGTAGGACAGGGCCCCAATCAGCCCCAGCATTTT. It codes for CASKGVGQGPNQPQHF.

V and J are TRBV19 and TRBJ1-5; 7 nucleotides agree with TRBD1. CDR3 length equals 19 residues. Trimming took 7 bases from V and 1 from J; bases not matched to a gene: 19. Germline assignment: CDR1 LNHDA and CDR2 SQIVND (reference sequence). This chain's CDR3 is CASTTQFVPGRGSNQPQHF. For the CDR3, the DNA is TGTGCCAGTACCACACAATTCGTCCCGGGCAGGGGGAGCAATCAGCCCCAGCATTTT.

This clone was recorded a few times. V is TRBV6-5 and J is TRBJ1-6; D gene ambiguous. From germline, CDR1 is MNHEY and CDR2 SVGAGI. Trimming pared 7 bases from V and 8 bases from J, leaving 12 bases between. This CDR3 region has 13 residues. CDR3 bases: TGTGCCAGCACCCCATACAAGGATTCACCCCTCCACTTT. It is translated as CASTPYKDSPLHF.

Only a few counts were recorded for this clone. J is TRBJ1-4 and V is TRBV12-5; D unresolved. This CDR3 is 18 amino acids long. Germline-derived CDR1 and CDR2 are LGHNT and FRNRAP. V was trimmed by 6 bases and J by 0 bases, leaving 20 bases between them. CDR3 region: CASGRSDIYHATNEKLFF. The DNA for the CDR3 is TGTGCTAGTGGCAGGAGCGACATTTACCATGCAACTAATGAAAAACTGTTTTTT.

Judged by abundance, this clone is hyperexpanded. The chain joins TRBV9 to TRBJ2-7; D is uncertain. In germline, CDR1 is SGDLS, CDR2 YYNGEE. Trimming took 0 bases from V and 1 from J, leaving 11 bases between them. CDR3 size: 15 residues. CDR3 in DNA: TGTGCCAGCAGCGTAGGGCCAGGATCTTCCTACGAGCAGTACTTC. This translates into CASSVGPGSSYEQYF.

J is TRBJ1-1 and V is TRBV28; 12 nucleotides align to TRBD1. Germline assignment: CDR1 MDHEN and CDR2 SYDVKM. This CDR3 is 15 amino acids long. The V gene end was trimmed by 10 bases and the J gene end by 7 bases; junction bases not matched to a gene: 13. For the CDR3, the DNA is TGTGCCATCATTTCCGGGACAGGGGGCTTGTTTGAAGCTTTCTTT. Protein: CAIISGTGGLFEAFF.

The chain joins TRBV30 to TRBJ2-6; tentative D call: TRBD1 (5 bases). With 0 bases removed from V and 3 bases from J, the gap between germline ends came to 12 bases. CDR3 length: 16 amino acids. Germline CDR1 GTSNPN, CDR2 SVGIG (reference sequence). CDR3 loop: CAWSVPAGNGANVLTF. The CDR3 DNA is TGTGCCTGGAGTGTACCGGCAGGGAATGGGGCCAACGTCCTGACTTTC.